Described below is a single TCR beta chain sequence and its context. Its antigen remains unknown. These data originate in a study of T-cell memory formation after mild COVID-19. Study observations and caveats: Day 15 to 85 contracting clones showed balanced CD4/CD8; later expanders leaned CD4+.

TCRdb independently ran MiXCR on the 5' RACE reads; one entry per CDR3 protein. Of approximately 250,000 distinct CDR3 sequences in the sample, roughly a sixth were seen once. Trimming cost V 2 bases and J 7 bases; bases outside gene matches: 10. Germline V gene lookup returns CDR1 ENHRY and CDR2 SYGVKD. This CDR3 region has 16 residues. Specimen: PBMCs or a T cell subset sorted from them (not recorded which). This sequence joins TRBV10-3 and TRBJ2-1; 8 bases match TRBD2. The sequence was obtained from a man in his late teens or twenties who had mild COVID-19 (a few samples of this study predate the infection). Cell type and time point are not known. The CDR3 DNA sequence: TGTGCCATCAGTGAGGCTCCCAGCGGGGGCTGGAATGAGCAGTTCTTC. Its protein is CAISEAPSGGWNEQFF.